This T cell receptor beta chain stems from a study of CD8+ T cells in alopecia areata. Study outcomes and limitations: Among patients, TCR sharing was less clear than in mice, a difference possibly due in part to HLA diversity in the patient population.

This CDR3 comprises 14 residues. V shed 5 bases, J shed 3 bases, and the junction held 7 bases outside the gene matches. The germline gives CDR1 SGHDT, CDR2 YYEEEE. The treatment here: oral pan-JAK inhibitor, 5-10 mg twice daily. Lesional scalp punch biopsies and peripheral blood came from alopecia areata patients. Extraction of RNA preceded its reverse transcription into cDNA, which served as the sequencing template. Libraries were prepared by immunoSEQ multiplex PCR; TCRdb keeps only in-frame clonotypes and omits some of them. The table records 95,000 to 110,000 clones, around 86% of them present only once. Regarding this clone: The antigen is undetermined.

The TCR comes from a human donor with alopecia areata. The V call is TRBV5-6, the J call TRBJ2-7, with 8 bases lining up with TRBD2. Material: CD8+ T cells sorted from blood, obtained between weeks 30 and 35, from a patient treated with tofacitinib. The CDR3 reads CASSFERGSYEQYF. CDR3 coding DNA: TGTGCCAGCAGTTTCGAGCGGGGGAGCTACGAGCAGTACTTC.